The 29 T cell receptor beta chains listed next were all sequenced from one sample in a study of neoadjuvant anti-PD-1 for oral cavity cancer. The time point here: after neoadjuvant nivolumab, at surgical resection. Clones were read by immunoSEQ multiplex PCR, and TCRdb kept only the in-frame ones, dropping some. Among about 32,000 clones, roughly 80% were seen once, and the ten largest hold 3% to 3.5%. This material consisted of PBMCs, taken after nivolumab (anti-PD-1) treatment. These receptors all stem from a person aged 40-85 years with oral cavity squamous cell carcinoma.

Here the CDR3 reads CASSLAGMSSYEQYF. The CDR3 nucleotides read TGTGCCAGCAGCTTGGCGGGGATGTCCTCCTACGAGCAGTACTTC. The chain carries TRBV5-4 and TRBJ2-7; D possibly corresponds to TRBD2 (5 bases). This CDR3 is 15 amino acids long. The V end was cut by 0 bases, the J end by 0 bases, with 10 bases between. The germline V gene has CDR1 SGHNT and CDR2 YYREEE (reference sequence).

The genes are TRBV7-2 and TRBJ1-3, with D perhaps TRBD1 (5 bases). The germline V and J ends were trimmed by 2 bases and 2 bases, with 13 bases remaining between them. The CDR3 sequence is 16 residues long. Germline V gene sequence: CDR1 SGHTA, CDR2 FQGNSA. For the CDR3, the DNA is TGTGCCAGCAGCTTAAGGGCTCAGGGACCTGGAAACACCATATATTTT. Protein: CASSLRAQGPGNTIYF. Full variable domain (outside the CDR3, taken from reference TRBV7-2 and TRBJ1-3): GAGVSQSPSNKVTEKGKDVELRCDPISGHTALYWYRQSLGQGLEFLIYFQGNSAPDKSGLPSDRFSAERTGGSVSTLTIQRTQQEDSAVYLCASSLRAQGPGNTIYFGEGSWLTVV.

The rearrangement links TRBV7-2 to TRBJ1-5; no reliable D call. The CDR3 runs to 13 residues. Germline V gene sequence: CDR1 SGHTA, CDR2 FQGNSA. V shed 4 bases and J shed 5 bases, with 9 bases lying between them. The CDR3 DNA reads TGTGCCAGCAGCTCGGACCTGGATCAGCCCCAGCATTTT. It is translated as CASSSDLDQPQHF.

This chain connects TRBV7-9 to TRBJ2-5, with D perhaps assigned TRBD1 or TRBD2 (7 bases each). The CDR3 consists of 16 residues. Between the trimmed V and J ends, which lost 3 bases and 5 bases, there was a span of 19 bases. Germline lookup yields CDR1 SEHNR and CDR2 FQNEAQ (reference sequence). As DNA, the CDR3 is TGTGCCAGCAGCTTCACATACAGGGAGGGGGCTGAGACCCAGTACTTC. This encodes CASSFTYREGAETQYF.

The chain couples TRBV28 to TRBJ1-5; D ambiguous. Germline CDR1 and CDR2: MDHEN and SYDVKM. The CDR3 has 15 amino acids. V was shortened by 5 bases and J by 8 bases, with 19 bases between the two germline ends. CDR3: CASSPYPESEEPQHF. Here the CDR3 DNA reads TGTGCCAGCAGTCCATATCCCGAATCCGAGGAGCCCCAGCATTTT.

The chain recombines TRBV7-6 with TRBJ1-1; D may be TRBD1 (6 bases). The germline V and J ends were trimmed by 3 bases and 4 bases, with 12 bases remaining between them. This CDR3 region has 14 residues. Germline values: CDR1 SGHVS, CDR2 FNYEAQ. The CDR3: CASSLRGGTTEAFF. CDR3 in DNA: TGTGCCAGCAGCTTGAGAGGGGGGACCACTGAAGCTTTCTTT.

This chain connects TRBV2 to TRBJ2-5, with D maybe TRBD2 (6 bases). CDR1 and CDR2 (germline): SNHLY, FYNNEI. This CDR3 comprises 13 residues. V was cut by 4 bases and J by 9 bases, with 15 bases left in between. For the CDR3, the DNA is TGTGCCAGCAGTGTCGGCGGAGGAGGGCCCCAGTACTTC. It specifies CASSVGGGGPQYF.

The chain combines TRBV10-2 with TRBJ2-4; D unresolved. V was trimmed by 3 bases and J by 14 bases, leaving 8 bases between them. The CDR3 consists of 10 residues. Germline CDR1 WSHSY, CDR2 SAAADI. Here the CDR3 DNA reads TGCGCCAGCAGTGATGGTGAAAAGTACTTC. Protein sequence: CASSDGEKYF.

This chain links TRBV10-3 with TRBJ2-1; 10 bases align to TRBD1. The CDR3 is 15 residues long. Trimming cost V 10 bases and J 5 bases; bases outside gene matches: 11. Germline lookup yields CDR1 ENHRY and CDR2 SYGVKD. The CDR3 region has the DNA TGTGCCACCTCATCACCCGGGACAGGGGACAATGAGCAGTTCTTC. Protein product: CATSSPGTGDNEQFF.

The chain recombines TRBV7-2 with TRBJ2-7; TRBD1 is a possible D gene (6 bases). This CDR3 is built from 12 residues. The germline CDR1 and CDR2 sequences are SGHTA and FQGNSA. V lost 10 bases and J 0 bases, leaving 10 bases between the germline ends. For the CDR3, the DNA is TGTGCCACAGGGACAACCTCCTACGAGCAGTACTTC. The encoded protein is CATGTTSYEQYF.

The V gene is TRBV28, the J gene TRBJ1-5; 9 bases line up with TRBD1. The trim removed 7 bases at V and 2 bases at J, leaving 12 bases unmatched. This CDR3 contains 17 residues. The V gene's germline CDR1 is MDHEN and CDR2 SYDVKM. The CDR3 loop is CASIFHGQGMGNQPQHF. Written as DNA, the CDR3 is TGTGCCAGCATCTTTCACGGACAGGGGATGGGCAATCAGCCCCAGCATTTT.

This clone showed up just a few times. The chain recombines TRBV7-9 with TRBJ2-3; D is perhaps TRBD1 or TRBD2 (5 bases each). V was pared by 5 bases and J by 1 base, with 13 bases between. Germline loops: CDR1 SEHNR, CDR2 FQNEAQ (reference sequence). The CDR3 loop spans 15 amino acids. CDR3 nucleotide sequence: TGTGCCAGCAGCCTGACAGTGGAGGGCACAGATACGCAGTATTTT. Its protein product is CASSLTVEGTDTQYF.

The genes are TRBV6-6 and TRBJ1-5; tentatively, D is TRBD1 (5 bases). Germline loops: CDR1 MNHNY, CDR2 SVGAGI (reference sequence). The CDR3 is 11 amino acids. V dropped 5 bases and J dropped 11 bases, with 10 bases sitting between them. The CDR3 is CASSLGGAQHF. The CDR3 bases are TGTGCCAGCAGTCTCGGGGGAGCCCAGCATTTT.

The rearrangement links TRBV4-3 to TRBJ2-7; D assignment may be TRBD1 or TRBD2 (5 bases each). The V gene lost 1 base and the J gene lost 2 bases, with 18 bases spanning the gap. The CDR3 is 17 amino acids. Germline V gene sequence: CDR1 LGHNA, CDR2 YSLEER. CDR3 region: CASSQGLSEAGPYEQYF. CDR3 nucleotide sequence: TGCGCCAGCAGCCAAGGACTATCTGAAGCAGGGCCCTACGAGCAGTACTTC.

In this sample, this clone turned up a few times. V is TRBV6-1 and J is TRBJ1-2; TRBD1 agrees at 11 bases. CDR3 length: 13 residues. In germline, CDR1 is MNHNS, CDR2 SASEGT. With V trimmed by 8 bases and J by 7 bases, 6 bases remained unmatched. The CDR3 here is CASLRTGGIGYTF. CDR3 DNA sequence: TGTGCCAGCTTACGGACAGGGGGCATTGGCTACACCTTC.

The chain links TRBV19 to TRBJ1-6, with no clear D. The V end was cut by 2 bases, the J end by 8 bases, with 10 bases between. Germline CDR1 is LNHDA and CDR2 is SQIVND (reference sequence). This CDR3 spans 14 amino acids. CDR3 DNA sequence: TGTGCCAGTAGTATACTGGGGTTGGATTCACCCCTCCACTTT. Protein: CASSILGLDSPLHF.

The chain joins TRBV7-9 to TRBJ1-4; D is ambiguous. In germline, CDR1 is SEHNR, CDR2 FQNEAQ (reference sequence). The CDR3 runs 16 residues. Trimming took off 5 bases at V and 7 bases at J, with 20 bases between the two ends. The CDR3 loop reads CASSPGIGDIREKLFF. As DNA, the CDR3 is TGTGCCAGCAGCCCGGGGATAGGAGACATCCGTGAAAAACTGTTTTTT.

This clone was seen a single time. The rearrangement uses TRBV19 and TRBJ1-3, with TRBD1 as a possible D gene (6 bases). V was pared by 5 bases and J by 1 base, with 9 bases between. Per germline, CDR1 LNHDA and CDR2 SQIVND (reference sequence). The CDR3 loop spans 14 amino acids. The CDR3 here is CASSSTGSGNTIYF. The CDR3 nucleotides are TGTGCCAGTAGTTCTACAGGGTCTGGAAACACCATATATTTT.

V usage is TRBV4-2 and J usage is TRBJ1-2; TRBD1 matches 7 bases. The CDR3 is 14 amino acids. Germline values: CDR1 LGHNA, CDR2 YNFKEQ. With 3 bases clipped from V and 7 bases from J, the junction kept 8 bases outside the gene matches. This CDR3 is CASSHPQGEGGYTF. CDR3 nucleotides: TGTGCCAGCAGCCATCCGCAGGGGGAGGGTGGCTACACCTTC.

The chain carries TRBV5-4 and TRBJ2-1; 8 bases fit TRBD2. Germline V lookup: CDR1 SGHNT, CDR2 YYREEE (reference sequence). Trimming took 4 bases from V and 2 from J; bases not matched to a gene: 5. CDR3 size: 15 residues. The CDR3 protein is CASSPTSGTYNEQFF. The CDR3 DNA reads as TGTGCCAGCAGCCCCACTAGCGGTACCTACAATGAGCAGTTCTTC.

The V gene is TRBV2, the J gene TRBJ2-7, with 10 positions matching TRBD1. Germline CDR1 and CDR2: SNHLY and FYNNEI. With 1 base clipped from V and 2 bases from J, the junction kept 5 bases outside the gene matches. This CDR3 is built from 16 residues. CDR3 amino acids: CASSEGDRGLTYEQYF. CDR3 DNA sequence: TGTGCCAGCAGTGAAGGCGACAGGGGGCTAACCTACGAGCAGTACTTC.

This chain uses TRBV5-1 with TRBJ1-1; no firm D call. Germline assignment: CDR1 SGHRS and CDR2 YFSETQ. The V end was cut by 1 base, the J end by 0 bases, with 7 bases between. The CDR3 is 14 residues long. CDR3 loop: CASSLPHVNTEAFF. CDR3 bases: TGCGCCAGCAGCTTGCCCCACGTGAACACTGAAGCTTTCTTT.

This clone was seen just once. The J gene is TRBJ2-3, the V gene TRBV5-1; 10 bases agree with TRBD1. The CDR3 runs to 15 residues. CDR1 and CDR2 (germline): SGHRS, YFSETQ. V lost 7 bases, J lost 2 bases, and 7 bases stayed unmatched. The CDR3 sequence is CASHDGTGVTDTQYF. The CDR3 DNA reads as TGCGCCAGCCACGACGGGACAGGGGTCACAGATACGCAGTATTTT.

This chain uses TRBV5-6 with TRBJ2-4; tentatively, D is TRBD1 (6 bases). V dropped 0 bases and J dropped 5 bases, with 15 bases sitting between them. Germline V gives CDR1 SGHDT, CDR2 YYEEEE. The CDR3 is 16 amino acids. For the CDR3, the DNA is TGTGCCAGCAGCTTGGTAGATCTTGGGGGCCAAAACATTCAGTACTTC. It translates to CASSLVDLGGQNIQYF.

This chain uses TRBV11-2 with TRBJ1-2, with D unclear. Germline assignment: CDR1 SGHAT and CDR2 FQNNGV. This CDR3 region has 16 residues. The V gene lost 0 bases and the J gene lost 2 bases, with 13 bases spanning the gap. The CDR3 nucleotides read TGTGCCAGCAGCTTAGAGGCGACACCATTGAACTATGGCTACACCTTC. Translation gives CASSLEATPLNYGYTF. The full variable domain, in which reference TRBV11-2 and TRBJ1-2 provide the parts outside the CDR3, is EAGVAQSPRYKIIEKRQSVAFWCNPISGHATLYWYQQILGQGPKLLIQFQNNGVVDDSQLPKDRFSAERLKGVDSTLKIQPAKLEDSAVYLCASSLEATPLNYGYTFGSGTRLTVV.

This clone was observed once. The chain is built from TRBV7-8 and TRBJ1-1; TRBD1 agrees at 10 bases. Per the germline V gene, CDR1 is SGHVS and CDR2 is FQNEAQ. After removal of 2 bases from V and 0 bases from J, the junction contained 18 bases not matched to a gene. The length of the CDR3 is 21 residues. The CDR3 here is CASSLFQGRAGQGSLNTEAFF. Here the CDR3 DNA reads TGTGCCAGCAGCTTATTTCAGGGTCGTGCGGGACAGGGGTCGTTGAACACTGAAGCTTTCTTT.

The rearrangement uses TRBV18 and TRBJ2-7; a weak D match, TRBD2 (5 bases). CDR1 is KGHSH, CDR2 LQKENI, per germline. The ends were cut back, 3 bases at V and 2 bases at J, with 8 bases in the middle. This CDR3 is 13 amino acids long. CDR3: CASSPGDTYEQYF. The CDR3 nucleotides read TGTGCCAGCTCACCGGGAGACACCTACGAGCAGTACTTC.

The chain uses TRBV9 and TRBJ1-1; D ambiguous. The germline gives CDR1 SGDLS, CDR2 YYNGEE. Between the trimmed V and J ends, which lost 0 bases and 4 bases, there was a span of 16 bases. The CDR3 is made up of 16 amino acids. The CDR3 DNA follows: TGTGCCAGCAGCGTAGGGTCACCCCTAAAGGGCACTGAAGCTTTCTTT. This codes for CASSVGSPLKGTEAFF.

This clone was detected once. The CDR3 reads CASSPLGGQLNTEAFF. The CDR3 DNA reads TGTGCCAGCAGCCCTTTAGGGGGACAGTTGAACACTGAAGCTTTCTTT. V gene TRBV11-2 combines with J gene TRBJ1-1; 7 bases are a match to TRBD1. The V and J ends lost 5 bases and 0 bases, in that order; junction bases with no gene match: 9. Germline-derived CDR1 and CDR2 are SGHAT and FQNNGV. The length of the CDR3 is 16 residues.